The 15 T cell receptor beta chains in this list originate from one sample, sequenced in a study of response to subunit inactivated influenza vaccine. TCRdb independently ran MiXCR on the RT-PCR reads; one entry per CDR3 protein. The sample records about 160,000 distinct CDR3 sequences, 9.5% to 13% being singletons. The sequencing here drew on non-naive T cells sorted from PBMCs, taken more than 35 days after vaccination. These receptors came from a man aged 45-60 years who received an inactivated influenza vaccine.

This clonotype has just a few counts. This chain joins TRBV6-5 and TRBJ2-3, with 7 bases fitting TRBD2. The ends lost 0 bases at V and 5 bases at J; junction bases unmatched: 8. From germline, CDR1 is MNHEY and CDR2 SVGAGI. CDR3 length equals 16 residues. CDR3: CASSYSITSEGDTQYF. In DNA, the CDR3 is TGTGCCAGCAGTTACTCGATAACTAGCGAAGGAGATACGCAGTATTTT.

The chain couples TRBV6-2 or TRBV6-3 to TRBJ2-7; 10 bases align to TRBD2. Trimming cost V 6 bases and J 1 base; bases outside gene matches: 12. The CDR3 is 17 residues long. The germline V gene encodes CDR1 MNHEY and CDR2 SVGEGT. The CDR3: CASRLRAGGPASYEQYF. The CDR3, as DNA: TGTGCCAGCAGACTTCGAGCGGGAGGGCCAGCGTCCTACGAGCAGTACTTC.

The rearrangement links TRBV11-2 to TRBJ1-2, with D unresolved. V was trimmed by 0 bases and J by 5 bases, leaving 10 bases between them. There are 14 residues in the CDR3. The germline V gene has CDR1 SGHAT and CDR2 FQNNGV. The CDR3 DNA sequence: TGTGCCAGCAGCTTAGATCTCCGCCTTTATGGCTACACCTTC. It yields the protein CASSLDLRLYGYTF.

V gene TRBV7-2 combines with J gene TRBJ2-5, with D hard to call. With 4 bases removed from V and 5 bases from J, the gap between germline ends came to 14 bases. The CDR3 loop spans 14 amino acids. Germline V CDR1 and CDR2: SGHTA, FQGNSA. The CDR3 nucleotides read TGTGCCAGCAGCTCCACCACGGTGCGGGAGACCCAGTACTTC. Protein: CASSSTTVRETQYF.

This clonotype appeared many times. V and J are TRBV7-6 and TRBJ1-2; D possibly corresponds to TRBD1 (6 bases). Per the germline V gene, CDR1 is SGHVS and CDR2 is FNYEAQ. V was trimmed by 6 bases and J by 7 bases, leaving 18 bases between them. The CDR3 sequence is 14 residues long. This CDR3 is CASRNPGDRPGYTF. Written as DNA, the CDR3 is TGTGCCAGCAGAAACCCAGGGGATCGCCCTGGCTACACCTTC.

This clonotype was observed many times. The CDR3 DNA sequence: TGTGCCAGCAGCAGGTTTAGCAATCAGCCCCAGCATTTT. It yields the protein CASSRFSNQPQHF. The chain couples TRBV25-1 to TRBJ1-5; D ambiguous. In germline, CDR1 is MGHDK, CDR2 SYGVNS. The CDR3 runs to 13 residues. V was clipped by 6 bases and J by 0 bases, with 6 bases between them.

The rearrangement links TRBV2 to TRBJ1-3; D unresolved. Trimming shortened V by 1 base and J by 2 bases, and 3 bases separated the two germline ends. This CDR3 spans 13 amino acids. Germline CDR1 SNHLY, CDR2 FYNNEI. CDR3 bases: TGTGCCAGCAGTGAAGAACCTGGAAACACCATATATTTT. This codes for CASSEEPGNTIYF.

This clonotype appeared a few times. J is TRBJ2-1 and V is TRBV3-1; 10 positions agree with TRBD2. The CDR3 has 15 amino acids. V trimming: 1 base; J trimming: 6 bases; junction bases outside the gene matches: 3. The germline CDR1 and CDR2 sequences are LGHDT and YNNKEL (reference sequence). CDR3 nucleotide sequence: TGTGCCAGCAGCCAAGGAGCGGGGGGGATCAATGAGCAGTTCTTC. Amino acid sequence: CASSQGAGGINEQFF.

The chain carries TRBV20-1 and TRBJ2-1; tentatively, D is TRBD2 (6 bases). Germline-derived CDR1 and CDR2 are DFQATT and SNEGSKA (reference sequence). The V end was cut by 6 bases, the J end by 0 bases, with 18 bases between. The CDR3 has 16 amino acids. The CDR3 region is CSAKARGSSSYNEQFF. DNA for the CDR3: TGCAGTGCCAAAGCGCGGGGCAGTAGCTCCTACAATGAGCAGTTCTTC.

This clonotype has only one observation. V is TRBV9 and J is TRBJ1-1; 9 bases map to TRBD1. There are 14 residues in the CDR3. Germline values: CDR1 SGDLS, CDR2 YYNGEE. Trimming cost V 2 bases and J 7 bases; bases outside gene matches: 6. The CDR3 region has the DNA TGTGCCAGCAGCGTTGGGGACAGGGTAAATGAAGCTTTCTTT. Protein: CASSVGDRVNEAFF.

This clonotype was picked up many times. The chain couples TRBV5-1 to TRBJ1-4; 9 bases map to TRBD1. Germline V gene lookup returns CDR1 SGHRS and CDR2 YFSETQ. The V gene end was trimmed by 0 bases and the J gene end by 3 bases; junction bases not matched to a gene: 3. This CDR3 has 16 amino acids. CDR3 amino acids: CASSLEQGAANEKLFF. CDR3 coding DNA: TGCGCCAGCAGCTTGGAACAGGGGGCTGCTAATGAAAAACTGTTTTTT.

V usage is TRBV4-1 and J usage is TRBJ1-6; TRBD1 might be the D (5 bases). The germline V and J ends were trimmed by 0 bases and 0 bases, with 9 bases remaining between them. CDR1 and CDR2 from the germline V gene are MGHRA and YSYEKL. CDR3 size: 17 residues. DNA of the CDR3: TGCGCCAGCAGCCAAGAGTGGGGGGACTCCTATAATTCACCCCTCCACTTT. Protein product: CASSQEWGDSYNSPLHF.

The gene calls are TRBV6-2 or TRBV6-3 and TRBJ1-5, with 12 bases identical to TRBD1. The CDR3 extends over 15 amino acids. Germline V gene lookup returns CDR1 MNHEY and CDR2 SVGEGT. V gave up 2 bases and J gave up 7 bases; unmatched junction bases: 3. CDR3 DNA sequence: TGTGCCAGCAGTTACGGGACAGGGGGCGGCCAGCCCCAGCATTTT. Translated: CASSYGTGGGQPQHF.

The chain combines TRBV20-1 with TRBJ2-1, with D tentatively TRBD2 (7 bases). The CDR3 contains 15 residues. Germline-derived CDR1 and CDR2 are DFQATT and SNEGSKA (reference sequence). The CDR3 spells CSSPIRGRAGNEQFF. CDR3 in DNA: TGCAGCAGCCCTATAAGGGGGAGGGCCGGGAATGAGCAGTTCTTC.

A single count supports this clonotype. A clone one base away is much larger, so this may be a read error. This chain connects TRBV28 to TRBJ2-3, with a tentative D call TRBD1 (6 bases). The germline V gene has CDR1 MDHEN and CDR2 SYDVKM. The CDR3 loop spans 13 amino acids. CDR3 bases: TGTGCCAGCAGTTTTCCCCGGACAGATACGCAGTCTTTT. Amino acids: CASSFPRTDTQSF.